This section outlines one T cell receptor beta chain sequence together with its context. Its binding antigen is unknown. Within one base of it there is no much larger clone, and no base qualities were kept. The germline V gene (reference sequence) gives CDR1 as SGHNT and CDR2 as YYREEE. V is pared back by 2 bases and J by 7 bases, with 19 bases lying between the germline termini. The CDR3 numbers 16 residues from cysteine through phenylalanine. The CDR3 DNA has 48 bases and is translated from base 1. Participants in the prospective study were enrolled through a virtual design, were aged roughly 18 to 100 years, and lived in approximately 25 United States geographic areas. In the prospective study, participants were assigned to cohorts based on the clinical history participants reported in a screening survey and a study questionnaire. For ImmuneRACE Cohort 3, a participant was defined as recovered based on two consecutive negative NP/OP PCR tests, clearance by a healthcare professional, or resolution of symptoms. In the prospective study, whole blood, serum and a nasopharyngeal or oropharyngeal swab were collected from each participant by mobile phlebotomists. Over a roughly 2-month period, participants in the prospective study had the option of providing additional blood draws and questionnaires. Blood samples from the prospective study were shipped frozen or at room temperature prior to DNA extraction.

This specimen comes from a study of blood T cell repertoires in COVID-19 (dated by TCRdb to the early 2020s). Turning to the overall study: The collaborator samples originated in the United States, Italy and Spain and spanned the acute and convalescent phases of COVID-19. The material from the prospective study consisted of cDNA or gDNA derived from T cells, B-cell-depleted T cells, or PBMCs. The dataset comprised deeply sampled blood TCRbeta repertoires from subjects exposed to, actively infected with, or recovered from COVID-19. The repertoires were made available in a free public database intended to serve as a resource for research on the immune response to SARS-CoV-2. Samples came from the ongoing ImmuneRACE study (first 160 participants) plus 1,254 subjects from 6 global collaborators. Sample metadata almost always included a de-identified subject ID, COVID-19 status, age in years and sex. HLA class I and class II types, where available, came from metadata supplied by the sample provider rather than from assay-based typing. Broader findings and caveats from the paper: Clinical and demographic metadata were provided uncurated, with the amount varying by source and participant.

The immunoSEQ Assay, a bias-controlled multiplex PCR, was used to amplify TCRbeta CDR3 regions from genomic DNA. Per the source publication's procedure: The number of nucleated cells in each sample was estimated from the amplification of reference gene primers within the assay. To quantify the absolute abundance of each unique TCRbeta CDR3 rearrangement, sequence reads were collapsed and filtered. For each sample, productive Simpson clonality was calculated as the square root of Simpson's diversity index across productive rearrangements. TCRdb holds this immuneACCESS table with in-frame rearrangements only. Some clones are missing; in checked studies, unresolved V genes explain under half, and the rest has no known cause. V and J calls and clone size are given by that table; D and trimming were obtained from the DNA. Within this sample are 120,000 or so clones, with over 80% of them counted one time only. The ten largest make up about 4% of the sample.

Sequences were obtained from PBMCs or T cells enriched from blood (not recorded which). The clonotype comes from a woman between 25 and 40 years old who had recovered from COVID-19. The chain is made from TRBV5-4 and TRBJ2-1; the D gene lacks a confident call. The bases are TGTGCCAGCAGCTTACCCAAGACTCCGATAATGAATGAGCAGTTCTTC. Translated, this gives CASSLPKTPIMNEQFF. Full variable domain (CDR3 extended with the reference TRBV5-4 and TRBJ2-1 proteins): ETGVTQSPTHLIKTRGQQVTLRCSSQSGHNTVSWYQQALGQGPQFIFQYYREEENGRGNFPPRFSGLQFPNYSSELNVNALELDDSALYLCASSLPKTPIMNEQFFGPGTRLTVL.